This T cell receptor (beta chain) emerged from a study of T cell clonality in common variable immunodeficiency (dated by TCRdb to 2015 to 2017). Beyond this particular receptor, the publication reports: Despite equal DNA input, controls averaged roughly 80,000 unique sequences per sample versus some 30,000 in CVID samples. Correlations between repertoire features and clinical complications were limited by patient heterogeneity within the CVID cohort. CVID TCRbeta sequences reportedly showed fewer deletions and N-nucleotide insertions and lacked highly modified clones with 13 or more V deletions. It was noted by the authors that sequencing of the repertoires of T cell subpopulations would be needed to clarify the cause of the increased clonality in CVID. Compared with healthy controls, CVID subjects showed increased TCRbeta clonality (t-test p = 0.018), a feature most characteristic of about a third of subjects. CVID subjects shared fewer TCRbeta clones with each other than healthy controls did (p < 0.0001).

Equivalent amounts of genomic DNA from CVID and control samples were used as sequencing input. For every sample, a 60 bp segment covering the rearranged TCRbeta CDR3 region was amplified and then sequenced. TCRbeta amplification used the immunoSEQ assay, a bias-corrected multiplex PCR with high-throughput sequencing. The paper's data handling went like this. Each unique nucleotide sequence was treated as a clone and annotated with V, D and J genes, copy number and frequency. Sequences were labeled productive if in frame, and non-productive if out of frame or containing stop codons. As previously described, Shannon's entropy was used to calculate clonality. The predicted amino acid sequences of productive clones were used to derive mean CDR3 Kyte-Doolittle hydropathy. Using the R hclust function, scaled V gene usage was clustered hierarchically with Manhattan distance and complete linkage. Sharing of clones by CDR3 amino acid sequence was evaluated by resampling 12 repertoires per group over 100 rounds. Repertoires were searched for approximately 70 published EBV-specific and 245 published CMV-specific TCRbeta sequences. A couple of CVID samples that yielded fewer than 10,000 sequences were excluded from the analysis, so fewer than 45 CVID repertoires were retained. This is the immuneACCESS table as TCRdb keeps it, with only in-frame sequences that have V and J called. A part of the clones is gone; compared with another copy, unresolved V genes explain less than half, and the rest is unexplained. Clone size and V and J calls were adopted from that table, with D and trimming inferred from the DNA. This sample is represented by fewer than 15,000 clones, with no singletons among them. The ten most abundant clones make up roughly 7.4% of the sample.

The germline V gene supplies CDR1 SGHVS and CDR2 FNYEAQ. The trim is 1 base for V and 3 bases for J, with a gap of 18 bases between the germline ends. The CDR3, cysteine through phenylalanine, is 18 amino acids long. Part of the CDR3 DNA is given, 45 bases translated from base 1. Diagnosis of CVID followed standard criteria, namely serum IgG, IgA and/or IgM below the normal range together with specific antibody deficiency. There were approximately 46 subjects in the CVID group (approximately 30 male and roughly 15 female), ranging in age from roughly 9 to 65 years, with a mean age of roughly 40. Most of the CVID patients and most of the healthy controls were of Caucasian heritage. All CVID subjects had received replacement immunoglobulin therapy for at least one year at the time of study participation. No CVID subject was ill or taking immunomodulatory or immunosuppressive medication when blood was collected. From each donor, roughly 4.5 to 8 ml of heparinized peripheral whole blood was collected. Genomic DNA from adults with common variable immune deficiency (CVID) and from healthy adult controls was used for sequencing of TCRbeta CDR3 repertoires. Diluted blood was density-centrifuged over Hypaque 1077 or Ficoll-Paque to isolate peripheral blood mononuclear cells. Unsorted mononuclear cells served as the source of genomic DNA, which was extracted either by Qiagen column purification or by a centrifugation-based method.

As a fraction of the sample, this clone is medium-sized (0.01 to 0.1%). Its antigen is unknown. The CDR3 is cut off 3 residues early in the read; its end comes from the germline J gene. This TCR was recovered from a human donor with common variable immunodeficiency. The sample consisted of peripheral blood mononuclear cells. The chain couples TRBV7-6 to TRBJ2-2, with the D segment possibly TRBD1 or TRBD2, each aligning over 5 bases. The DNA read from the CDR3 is TGTGCCAGCAGCTTAGGGGGCCGTGGGAGTTCCCACACCGGGGAG. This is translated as CASSLGGRGSSHTGE. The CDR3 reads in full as CASSLGGRGSSHTGELFF. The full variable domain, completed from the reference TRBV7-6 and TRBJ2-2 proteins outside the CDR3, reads GAGVSQSPRYKVTKRGQDVALRCDPISGHVSLYWYRQALGQGPEFLTYFNYEAQQDKSGLPNDRFSAERPEGSISTLTIQRTEQRDSAMYRCASSLGGRGSSHTGELFFGEGSRLTVL.